This T cell receptor (beta chain) was identified during a study of T cells in Graves' hyperthyroidism and ophthalmopathy. Trimming removed 4 bases from V and 7 bases from J; junction bases left unmatched: 20. The germline gives CDR1 SGHDT, CDR2 YYEEEE. The CDR3 totals 17 residues. More than 8.5 ml of fresh peripheral blood supplied the PBMCs. As concerns this clonotype: Its antigen is still unknown.

Study observations and caveats: Onset of ophthalmopathy came a median about 6.5 months after the model predicted it. Most thyroid-expanded clonotypes above 0.001 were also found in blood.

TCR beta CDR3 sequences were amplified from RNA transcripts. HTBI primers were used for first-round RT-PCR of the TCR CDR3. Using its own MiXCR run on the multiplex PCR reads, TCRdb lists one record per CDR3 protein. Counted here are about 200,000 distinct CDR3 sequences, roughly a sixth occurring once; the ten biggest clones make up approximately 50%. The sequence derives from a man between 50 and 59 years old with Graves' hyperthyroidism. The J gene is TRBJ2-7, the V gene TRBV5-6; 7 nucleotides match TRBD2. What was sequenced was blood. Here the CDR3 reads CASSPPLGGSRAGEQYF. In nucleotides, the CDR3 is TGTGCCAGCAGCCCCCCTTTGGGCGGGAGCAGAGCTGGGGAGCAGTACTTC.